The 30 T cell receptor beta chains presented below share a single source sample, sequenced in a study of blood T cell repertoires in COVID-19. Sequencing used immunoSEQ multiplex PCR; TCRdb keeps in-frame clones, though not all of them. In the table there are 250,000 to 350,000 clones, about 89% of which are singletons. Source material: peripheral blood. These receptors were taken from a woman in her thirties or forties who had recovered from COVID-19.

V gene TRBV7-9 combines with J gene TRBJ2-7; maybe TRBD2 (5 bases). The CDR3 is 15 amino acids. Trimming took 1 base from V and 6 from J, leaving 16 bases between them. Germline V gene data show CDR1 as SEHNR and CDR2 as FQNEAQ (reference sequence). The CDR3 DNA is TGTGCCAGCAGCTTAGAGGGTCTCCCCCGGGGCGAGCAGTACTTC. Its protein is CASSLEGLPRGEQYF.

This clone was found once. The V and J genes are TRBV5-1 and TRBJ2-5, with TRBD1 matching over 7 bases. Germline trimming cut 9 bases from V and 4 bases from J; bases unmatched to any gene: 15. This CDR3 region has 15 residues. Germline V gene lookup returns CDR1 SGHRS and CDR2 YFSETQ. The CDR3 sequence is CATSPSPGQAETQYF. The CDR3 DNA sequence: TGCGCCACCTCACCCAGCCCCGGACAGGCAGAGACCCAGTACTTC.

The rearrangement uses TRBV3-1 (or the pseudogene TRBV3-2) and TRBJ2-7, with 11 bases that match TRBD1. Looked up from germline, CDR1 is LGHDT and CDR2 is YNNKEL (reference sequence). This CDR3 contains 13 residues. Trimming took 8 bases from V and 2 from J; bases not matched to a gene: 2. In nucleotides, the CDR3 is TGTGCCAGCGCGGGACAGGGGGCCTACGAGCAGTACTTC. This sequence encodes CASAGQGAYEQYF.

This clone was seen only a few times. The CDR3 protein is CASSQTNEKLFF. CDR3 bases: TGTGCCAGCAGCCAAACTAATGAAAAACTGTTTTTT. The chain uses TRBV5-6 and TRBJ1-4; D unresolved. This CDR3 has 12 residues. CDR1 is SGHDT, CDR2 YYEEEE, per germline. V lost 4 bases and J lost 1, with 2 bases in between.

This CDR3 reads CASSPSDSIAQPQHF. The DNA for the CDR3 is TGTGCCAGCTCACCATCGGACAGTATCGCTCAGCCCCAGCATTTT. V is TRBV18 and J is TRBJ1-5; possible D gene TRBD1, 6 bases. Germline V gene sequence: CDR1 KGHSH, CDR2 LQKENI. V lost 2 bases, J lost 6 bases, and 14 bases lay in between. The length of the CDR3 is 15 residues.

The rearrangement joins TRBV10-2 to TRBJ2-3; TRBD2 aligns across 9 bases. Germline V gene sequence: CDR1 WSHSY, CDR2 SAAADI. V lost 6 bases, J lost 6 bases, and 16 bases stayed unmatched. This CDR3 has 17 amino acids. This chain's CDR3 is CASSLTEVSGRGDTQYF. CDR3 sequence (DNA): TGCGCCAGCAGCCTCACCGAGGTTAGCGGGAGAGGGGATACGCAGTATTTT.

In its sample, this clone was seen a few times. This chain connects TRBV7-8 to TRBJ2-1; TRBD2 matches at 12 bases. The germline gives CDR1 SGHVS, CDR2 FQNEAQ. The junction had 14 bases not matched to a gene; V was cut back by 5 bases and J by 3 bases. This CDR3 is built from 19 residues. This CDR3 reads CASSPRRTSGIGDYNEQFF. The CDR3 coding sequence is TGTGCCAGCAGCCCGCGAAGGACTAGCGGGATAGGTGACTACAATGAGCAGTTCTTC.

The J gene is TRBJ2-7, the V gene TRBV7-8; TRBD2 might be the D (5 bases). Trimming took off 11 bases at V and 3 bases at J, with 11 bases between the two ends. CDR3 length: 11 amino acids. Germline V lookup: CDR1 SGHVS, CDR2 FQNEAQ. CDR3: CAGADGYEQYF. The CDR3 DNA follows: TGTGCCGGAGCGGATGGCTACGAGCAGTACTTC.

V and J are TRBV7-9 and TRBJ2-3; 10 bases map to TRBD2. This CDR3 has 15 residues. In germline, CDR1 is SEHNR, CDR2 FQNEAQ (reference sequence). J lost 4 bases, V lost 1 base, and 2 bases had no gene match. The CDR3 region is CASSLDGTSADTQYF. DNA for the CDR3: TGTGCCAGCAGCTTAGATGGGACTAGCGCAGATACGCAGTATTTT.

The chain uses TRBV29-1 and TRBJ2-1, with TRBD1 as a possible D gene (5 bases). V shed 6 bases and J shed 2 bases, with 14 bases lying between them. Per germline, CDR1 SQVTM and CDR2 ANQGSEA. The CDR3 loop spans 14 amino acids. The CDR3: CSVMVQGPYNEQFF. The CDR3 DNA follows: TGCAGCGTAATGGTCCAGGGCCCCTACAATGAGCAGTTCTTC.

For this clone: Other DNA sequences from this sample encode an identical CDR3 as well. The rearrangement uses TRBV6-5 and TRBJ2-5, with 7 bases lining up with TRBD2. This CDR3 is 15 amino acids long. In germline, CDR1 is MNHEY, CDR2 SVGAGI. V was pared by 0 bases and J by 5 bases, with 6 bases of the junction left unmatched. The CDR3 DNA sequence: TGTGCCAGCAGTTACTCGGCGGGAGTTCGGGAGACCCAGTACTTC. Translated: CASSYSAGVRETQYF.

The chain couples TRBV18 to TRBJ2-7; 9 nucleotides line up with TRBD1. V shed 5 bases and J 1 base; nucleotides not matched to a gene: 6. In germline, CDR1 is KGHSH, CDR2 LQKENI. This CDR3 is 15 amino acids long. The CDR3 coding sequence is TGTGCCAGCTCATCGGCCGGGACAGGGTCCTACGAGCAGTACTTC. Protein product: CASSSAGTGSYEQYF.

The chain employs TRBV15 and TRBJ2-7, with 7 bases aligning to TRBD2. Germline CDR1 and CDR2: LNHNV and YYDKDF (reference sequence). This CDR3 spans 14 amino acids. Trimming removed 0 bases from V and 7 bases from J; junction bases left unmatched: 6. In DNA form, the CDR3 reads TGTGCCACCAGCAGAGATGGGGTGGGAGGGGAGCAGTACTTC. Protein product: CATSRDGVGGEQYF.

The chain employs TRBV21-1 and TRBJ1-4. TRBV21-1 is shown as a pseudogene. CDR3 length: 18 residues. CDR3 nucleotide sequence: TGTGCCAGCAGCAAAACGCCGACCCCGGGGGGCAAAAATGAAAAACTGTTTTTT. Translated, it gives CASSKTPTPGGKNEKLFF.

CDR3 coding DNA: TGTGCCAGCAGTTTGGGGACAGCACAAGAGACCCAGTACTTC. Protein: CASSLGTAQETQYF. V is TRBV6-5 and J is TRBJ2-5, with 7 bases that match TRBD1. CDR1 MNHEY and CDR2 SVGAGI come from the germline V gene. V shed 4 bases, J shed 2 bases, and the junction held 4 bases outside the gene matches. CDR3 size: 14 residues.

This chain uses TRBV19 with TRBJ2-7; 9 bases agree with TRBD1. V shed 6 bases and J 5 bases; nucleotides not matched to a gene: 8. The CDR3 length is 14 residues. The germline V gene encodes CDR1 LNHDA and CDR2 SQIVND (reference sequence). The CDR3 DNA follows: TGTGCCAGTAGAACCGGGACAGGGTCGGACGAGCAGTACTTC. Protein sequence: CASRTGTGSDEQYF.

The chain employs TRBV7-9 and TRBJ1-1, with D hard to call. Per germline, CDR1 SEHNR and CDR2 FQNEAQ (reference sequence). The CDR3 runs to 13 residues. Trimming removed 3 bases from V and 7 bases from J, with 12 bases in between. The chain's CDR3 is CASSLPQALEAFF. The DNA for the CDR3 is TGTGCCAGCAGCTTGCCGCAGGCTCTTGAAGCTTTCTTT.

The chain links TRBV4-1 to TRBJ1-2; D is possibly TRBD1 (5 bases). Germline CDR1 and CDR2: MGHRA and YSYEKL. The CDR3 covers 14 residues. V lost 0 bases, J lost 1 base, and 6 bases lay in between. The CDR3 loop reads CASSQDRDNYGYTF. The DNA of the CDR3 is TGCGCCAGCAGCCAAGACAGGGATAACTATGGCTACACCTTC.

The chain has TRBV12-3 or TRBV12-4 and TRBJ2-1, with 9 bases aligning to TRBD1. The CDR3 has 12 amino acids. With 6 bases clipped from V and 9 bases from J, the junction kept 3 bases outside the gene matches. In nucleotides, the CDR3 is TGTGCCAGCAGGGGGACAGGGCTTGAGCAGTTCTTC. Translating it yields CASRGTGLEQFF.

The V gene is TRBV5-1, the J gene TRBJ2-1; TRBD2 aligns across 10 bases. Germline CDR1 and CDR2: SGHRS and YFSETQ. V shed 2 bases and J 0 bases; nucleotides not matched to a gene: 14. The CDR3 sequence is 20 residues long. The CDR3 region is CASSFPPTSGTTSSYNEQFF. In DNA form, the CDR3 reads TGCGCCAGCAGCTTCCCCCCAACTAGCGGGACCACCAGCTCCTACAATGAGCAGTTCTTC.

The CDR3: CAISEFWRNEQFF. Written as DNA, the CDR3 is TGTGCCATCAGTGAGTTCTGGCGGAATGAGCAGTTCTTC. V usage is TRBV10-3 and J usage is TRBJ2-1; D gene uncertain. V was cut by 1 base and J by 7 bases, with 8 bases left in between. Germline-derived CDR1 and CDR2 are ENHRY and SYGVKD. This CDR3 comprises 13 residues.

V usage is TRBV6-4 and J usage is TRBJ2-1, with 7 bases matching TRBD2. This CDR3 contains 15 residues. Germline loops: CDR1 MRHNA, CDR2 SNTAGT. Trimming removed 0 bases from V and 6 bases from J; junction bases left unmatched: 5. CDR3 in DNA: TGTGCCAGCAGTGACTCGGTCGCTAGCGGCAATGAGCAGTTCTTC. Translating gives CASSDSVASGNEQFF.

The V call is TRBV9, the J call TRBJ2-3, with D tentatively TRBD1 (6 bases). This CDR3 is 12 amino acids long. CDR1 and CDR2 (germline): SGDLS, YYNGEE. The V gene lost 8 bases and the J gene lost 3 bases, with 10 bases spanning the gap. DNA of the CDR3: TGTGCCAGTACAGGGCTGACAGATACGCAGTATTTT. Translated, it gives CASTGLTDTQYF.

The chain carries TRBV7-9 and TRBJ1-1, with 8 bases lining up with TRBD1. The CDR3 length is 13 residues. Germline-derived CDR1 and CDR2 are SEHNR and FQNEAQ (reference sequence). J gave up 2 bases and V 5 bases, and 1 base lay outside the gene matches. The CDR3 DNA follows: TGTGCCAGCAGCGACAGGGGAAACACTGAAGCTTTCTTT. This sequence encodes CASSDRGNTEAFF.

Details on this clone: In the same sample, other DNA sequences code for this CDR3. The CDR3 DNA follows: TGCGCCAGCAGCCTCGGACTAGCGGGGGGCACAGATACGCAGTATTTT. Its protein is CASSLGLAGGTDTQYF. The J gene is TRBJ2-3, the V gene TRBV5-1, with TRBD2 matching over 13 bases. Germline-derived CDR1 and CDR2 are SGHRS and YFSETQ. This CDR3 is built from 16 residues. The junction had 3 bases not matched to a gene; V was cut back by 4 bases and J by 1 base.

V usage is TRBV2 and J usage is TRBJ2-2, with TRBD2 matching over 8 bases. After removal of 7 bases from V and 4 bases from J, the junction contained 8 bases not matched to a gene. This CDR3 region has 15 residues. Germline values: CDR1 SNHLY, CDR2 FYNNEI. This chain's CDR3 is CASMKRETTTGELFF. In nucleotides, the CDR3 is TGTGCCAGCATGAAGCGGGAGACGACCACCGGGGAGCTGTTTTTT.

This chain links TRBV30 with TRBJ1-5, with TRBD1 identical over 10 bases. The CDR3 is 15 amino acids. The germline CDR1 and CDR2 sequences are GTSNPN and SVGIG (reference sequence). With 1 base clipped from V and 7 bases from J, the junction kept 7 bases outside the gene matches. CDR3 region: CAWSGGQGGLQPQHF. The DNA for the CDR3 is TGTGCCTGGAGTGGAGGACAGGGGGGCTTGCAGCCCCAGCATTTT.

This rearrangement joins TRBV5-1 to TRBJ1-1, with 7 bases fitting TRBD1. The CDR3 contains 14 residues. The junction had 7 bases not matched to a gene; V was cut back by 4 bases and J by 4 bases. CDR1 SGHRS and CDR2 YFSETQ come from the germline V gene. CDR3 sequence (DNA): TGCGCCAGCAGCGAACAGGGGATTGGCACTGAAGCTTTCTTT. This sequence encodes CASSEQGIGTEAFF.

J is TRBJ2-7 and V is TRBV28; possible D gene TRBD1, 7 bases. The CDR3 has 13 amino acids. The germline V gene has CDR1 MDHEN and CDR2 SYDVKM. The V and J ends lost 7 bases and 6 bases respectively, with 16 bases between them. CDR3 DNA: TGTGCCAGCACCCTCAGGGGGGCCTCCGAGCAGTACTTC. Translating gives CASTLRGASEQYF.

The rearrangement joins TRBV6-1 to TRBJ2-5; the D gene is possibly TRBD1 (6 bases). Trimming cost V 3 bases and J 3 bases, with 8 bases left between them. The germline V gene has CDR1 MNHNS and CDR2 SASEGT. This CDR3 comprises 13 residues. The CDR3 DNA reads as TGTGCCAGCAGTGAGGCAGGGGAAGAGACCCAGTACTTC. It encodes CASSEAGEETQYF.